This passage covers 17 T cell receptor beta chains from one sample sequenced in a study of shared clonotypes between healthy human individuals. TCRdb's table, derived via immunoSEQ multiplex PCR, lists solely in-frame clones and lacks some. The sample includes about 1.5 million clones, approximately 98% of them seen just once. Sequenced sample: naive CD4+ T cells sorted from blood. Subset of the sample: CD45RA+ positively selected. Receptor source: a man aged 25-45 years in good health.

The genes are TRBV9 and TRBJ2-2; no firm D call. CDR1 is SGDLS and CDR2 is YYNGEE in the germline V gene. Trimming removed 2 bases from V and 8 bases from J, with 19 bases in between. The CDR3 runs to 16 residues. The CDR3 loop is CASSVSAANKRGELFF. The DNA for the CDR3 is TGTGCCAGCAGCGTTTCAGCCGCCAACAAGAGGGGGGAGCTGTTTTTT. The full variable domain, in which reference TRBV9 and TRBJ2-2 provide the parts outside the CDR3, is DSGVTQTPKHLITATGQRVTLRCSPRSGDLSVYWYQQSLDQGLQFLIQYYNGEERAKGNILERFSAQQFPDLHSELNLSSLELGDSALYFCASSVSAANKRGELFFGEGSRLTVL.

This clone was counted a single time. Other nucleotide sequences from this sample produce the same CDR3. The J gene is TRBJ2-3, the V gene TRBV20-1, with unresolved D. Per the germline V gene, CDR1 is DFQATT and CDR2 is SNEGSKA (reference sequence). V was shortened by 4 bases and J by 6 bases, with 2 bases between the two germline ends. This CDR3 has 9 residues. CDR3 nucleotides: TGCAGTGCTACGGATACGCAGTATTTT. Its protein is CSATDTQYF.

J is TRBJ2-3 and V is TRBV29-1; TRBD2 is a possible D gene (6 bases). This CDR3 is built from 14 residues. Germline V gene data show CDR1 as SQVTM and CDR2 as ANQGSEA. Trimming pared 7 bases from V and 6 bases from J, leaving 20 bases between. In nucleotides, the CDR3 is TGCAGCGCCGAGCGGGCCCTCGAGTCCGATACGCAGTATTTT. It specifies CSAERALESDTQYF.

The rearrangement links TRBV18 to TRBJ1-2, with D possibly TRBD1 on 6 matching bases. Germline V gene lookup returns CDR1 KGHSH and CDR2 LQKENI. Trimming took 4 bases from V and 3 from J, leaving 15 bases between them. The CDR3 is made up of 15 amino acids. The CDR3 region is CASSRPEGGDYGYTF. In nucleotides, the CDR3 is TGTGCCAGCTCACGTCCAGAGGGGGGAGACTATGGCTACACCTTC.

This chain connects TRBV19 to TRBJ2-2; 8 bases agree with TRBD2. With V trimmed by 5 bases and J by 10 bases, 15 bases remained unmatched. The CDR3 length is 16 residues. The germline V gene has CDR1 LNHDA and CDR2 SQIVND (reference sequence). CDR3 coding DNA: TGTGCCAGTAGTCGCGGGGGGTACGGGAGGGCCCCGGAGCTGTTTTTT. The encoded protein is CASSRGGYGRAPELFF.

The V and J genes are TRBV19 and TRBJ1-1; TRBD1 is a possible D gene (6 bases). V was clipped by 4 bases and J by 0 bases, with 12 bases between them. Germline CDR1 LNHDA, CDR2 SQIVND (reference sequence). CDR3 length: 15 residues. CDR3 sequence: CASSTSGVMNTEAFF. CDR3 in DNA: TGTGCCAGTAGTACCTCAGGGGTCATGAACACTGAAGCTTTCTTT. The full variable domain, rest sourced from reference TRBV19 and TRBJ1-1, is DGGITQSPKYLFRKEGQNVTLSCEQNLNHDAMYWYRQDPGQGLRLIYYSQIVNDFQKGDIAEGYSVSREKKESFPLTVTSAQKNPTAFYLCASSTSGVMNTEAFFGQGTRLTVV.

This chain links TRBV28 with TRBJ1-1; D is unclear. CDR3 length: 12 amino acids. Deletions cut 5 bases from V and 9 bases from J, with 13 bases between. Germline V gene data show CDR1 as MDHEN and CDR2 as SYDVKM. DNA of the CDR3: TGTGCCAGCAGTCCTTTGTTGGCTCAAGCTTTCTTT. Translating gives CASSPLLAQAFF.

The chain combines TRBV5-1 with TRBJ1-4, with D perhaps matching TRBD1 (5 bases). The CDR3 totals 15 residues. Trimming stripped 6 bases from V and 7 bases from J, with 19 bases between. The germline gives CDR1 SGHRS, CDR2 YFSETQ. The CDR3: CASTSSPGGGEKLFF. CDR3 in DNA: TGCGCCAGCACCAGCTCACCGGGGGGTGGTGAAAAACTGTTTTTT.

In this sample, this clone turned up once. The CDR3 spells CASSPLQANEQFF. CDR3 coding DNA: TGTGCCAGCTCACCACTTCAAGCCAATGAGCAGTTCTTC. The J gene is TRBJ2-1, the V gene TRBV18; D uncertain. The CDR3 loop spans 13 amino acids. In germline, CDR1 is KGHSH, CDR2 LQKENI. The germline V and J ends were trimmed by 1 base and 6 bases, with 7 bases remaining between them.

The chain uses TRBV11-2 and TRBJ2-7; 8 bases fit TRBD2. CDR3 length: 13 residues. The germline gives CDR1 SGHAT, CDR2 FQNNGV. Trimming at V came to 9 bases and at J to 3 bases, leaving 7 bases not matched to a gene. In nucleotides, the CDR3 is TGTGCCAGGGGGGGACTAGACGTCTACGAGCAGTACTTC. It translates to CARGGLDVYEQYF. The complete variable domain, with remaining parts taken from reference TRBV11-2 and TRBJ2-7, reads EAGVAQSPRYKIIEKRQSVAFWCNPISGHATLYWYQQILGQGPKLLIQFQNNGVVDDSQLPKDRFSAERLKGVDSTLKIQPAKLEDSAVYLCARGGLDVYEQYFGPGTRLTVT.

The CDR3 region is CASTPDGTVSYEQYF. CDR3 sequence (DNA): TGCGCCAGCACCCCCGACGGGACAGTCTCCTACGAGCAGTACTTC. This rearrangement joins TRBV5-1 to TRBJ2-7, with 7 nucleotides matching TRBD1. With V trimmed by 6 bases and J by 0 bases, 9 bases remained unmatched. This CDR3 is 15 amino acids long. Per germline, CDR1 SGHRS and CDR2 YFSETQ.

This sequence joins TRBV6-5 and TRBJ2-1, with 14 nucleotides matching TRBD2. V dropped 6 bases and J dropped 8; count of bases not matched to a gene: 0. The CDR3 is made up of 13 amino acids. The V gene's germline CDR1 is MNHEY and CDR2 SVGAGI. CDR3 amino acids: CASRTSGRDEQFF. CDR3 coding DNA: TGTGCCAGCAGGACTAGCGGGAGGGATGAGCAGTTCTTC.

The chain recombines TRBV9 with TRBJ1-1, with D maybe TRBD1 (5 bases). Germline V lookup: CDR1 SGDLS, CDR2 YYNGEE. V was trimmed by 0 bases and J by 2 bases, leaving 11 bases between them. CDR3 length equals 15 residues. The CDR3 nucleotides read TGTGCCAGCAGCGTAGATCCGACAGATAACACTGAAGCTTTCTTT. Residues: CASSVDPTDNTEAFF.

The chain couples TRBV19 to TRBJ2-3; D call uncertain. The CDR3 sequence is 17 residues long. The V end lost 0 bases, the J end lost 2 bases, and 15 bases lay between the germline ends. CDR1 is LNHDA, CDR2 SQIVND, per germline (reference sequence). The CDR3, as DNA: TGTGCCAGTAGTATAGATTGGGTCTCCAAGTCCACAGATACGCAGTATTTT. Amino acid sequence: CASSIDWVSKSTDTQYF.

This sequence joins TRBV15 and TRBJ2-5; perhaps D is TRBD1 or TRBD2 (5 bases each). CDR3 length equals 14 residues. Trimming shortened V by 1 base and J by 7 bases, and 13 bases separated the two germline ends. The germline V gene has CDR1 LNHNV and CDR2 YYDKDF (reference sequence). CDR3 in amino acids: CATSRGDGYATQYF. CDR3 nucleotides: TGTGCCACCAGCAGAGGGGACGGGTATGCGACCCAGTACTTC.

V and J are TRBV30 and TRBJ2-7, with D hard to call. The germline CDR1 and CDR2 sequences are GTSNPN and SVGIG (reference sequence). The CDR3 spans 11 residues. Trimming took off 6 bases at V and 6 bases at J, with 12 bases between the two ends. CDR3 loop: CACSALTEQYF. The DNA for the CDR3 is TGTGCCTGTTCTGCCCTTACCGAGCAGTACTTC. Using reference TRBV30 and TRBJ2-7 for the parts outside the CDR3, the full variable domain is SQTIHQWPATLVQPVGSPLSLECTVEGTSNPNLYWYRQAAGRGLQLLFYSVGIGQISSEVPQNLSASRPQDRQFILSSKKLLLSDSGFYLCACSALTEQYFGPGTRLTVT.

The CDR3 loop reads CASSLKRGETQYF. Written as DNA, the CDR3 is TGTGCCAGCAGCTTAAAGCGCGGAGAGACCCAGTACTTC. The rearrangement joins TRBV11-2 to TRBJ2-5; no firm D call. V was cut by 2 bases and J by 4 bases, with 8 bases left in between. The length of the CDR3 is 13 residues. The germline V gene has CDR1 SGHAT and CDR2 FQNNGV. The full variable domain, its missing parts supplied by reference TRBV11-2 and TRBJ2-5, is EAGVAQSPRYKIIEKRQSVAFWCNPISGHATLYWYQQILGQGPKLLIQFQNNGVVDDSQLPKDRFSAERLKGVDSTLKIQPAKLEDSAVYLCASSLKRGETQYFGPGTRLLVL.